This T cell receptor beta chain emerged from a study of T-cell reconstitution after alpha-beta-depleted transplantation in children. Germline V CDR1 and CDR2: ENHRY, SYGVKD. This CDR3 spans 15 amino acids. V shed 4 bases and J 1 base; nucleotides not matched to a gene: 3. Unique molecular identifiers were incorporated when the TCRbeta library was constructed. TCRdb reprocessed the PCR reads via MiXCR and lists one record per CDR3 protein. The sample lists about 160,000 distinct CDR3 sequences, 11% seen once, with less than 15% in the top ten. Many counts were recorded for this clonotype. The starting material was PBMCs, obtained before TCRalphabeta/CD19-depleted stem cell transplant. This clonotype originated in a boy younger than 10 with acute myeloid leukemia, due to receive a stem cell transplant. V is TRBV10-3 and J is TRBJ2-2; 7 bases are a match to TRBD2. The CDR3 DNA sequence: TGTGCCATCAGTGGCGGGGGATTGAACACCGGGGAGCTGTTTTTT. Encoded protein: CAISGGGLNTGELFF.